The 15 T cell receptor beta chains reported below all come from one sample, sequenced in a study of T cell repertoires in cytomegalovirus infection. One entry per CDR3 protein, called by TCRdb with MiXCR from the reads. This sample has 150,000 to 200,000 distinct CDR3 sequences, with approximately 15% found just once. Sequenced: PBMCs. The receptors shown here come from a human donor in good health (CMV status not recorded). Some clones in this sample may be carry-over from other donors' samples.

This clonotype was recorded a few times. This chain uses TRBV2 with TRBJ1-6; 7 bases align to TRBD1. This CDR3 spans 14 amino acids. J lost 9 bases, V lost 6 bases, and 8 bases had no gene match. Germline V gene sequence: CDR1 SNHLY, CDR2 FYNNEI. CDR3 sequence: CASSQGTDGSPLHF. The CDR3 DNA follows: TGTGCCAGCAGCCAAGGGACAGATGGTTCACCCCTCCACTTT.

The sample holds many counts of this clonotype. The V gene is TRBV19, the J gene TRBJ2-1; 10 bases are shared with TRBD2. Germline CDR1 and CDR2: LNHDA and SQIVND (reference sequence). The CDR3 loop spans 14 amino acids. V lost 9 bases, J lost 5 bases, and 7 bases stayed unmatched. CDR3 nucleotide sequence: TGTGCCAGGGGAACTAGCGGGACAGACAATGAGCAGTTCTTC. This translates into CARGTSGTDNEQFF. Looking up the rest from reference TRBV19 and TRBJ2-1 gives the full variable domain: DGGITQSPKYLFRKEGQNVTLSCEQNLNHDAMYWYRQDPGQGLRLIYYSQIVNDFQKGDIAEGYSVSREKKESFPLTVTSAQKNPTAFYLCARGTSGTDNEQFFGPGTRLTVL.

Remarks on this clonotype: A much larger clone differs from this one at a single base, so this may be a read error. In nucleotides, the CDR3 is TGCAGTGCTAGAGATGATGGCACAGATACGCAGTATTTT. Translated, it gives CSARDDGTDTQYF. This chain connects TRBV20-1 to TRBJ2-3; D remains ambiguous. The CDR3 is made up of 13 amino acids. The V and J ends lost 0 bases and 1 base respectively, with 5 bases between them. CDR1 and CDR2 (germline): DFQATT, SNEGSKA (reference sequence).

This clonotype showed up many times. The V and J genes are TRBV28 and TRBJ2-5, with a possible D match to TRBD2 (7 bases). V was shortened by 8 bases and J by 5 bases, with 18 bases between the two germline ends. The CDR3 extends over 14 amino acids. The V gene's germline CDR1 is MDHEN and CDR2 SYDVKM. CDR3 sequence reads: CASLGGGKGETQYF. DNA of the CDR3: TGTGCCAGCTTAGGGGGAGGGAAAGGGGAGACCCAGTACTTC. Full variable domain (rest looked up from reference TRBV28 and TRBJ2-5): DVKVTQSSRYLVKRTGEKVFLECVQDMDHENMFWYRQDPGLGLRLIYFSYDVKMKEKGDIPEGYSVSREKKERFSLILESASTNQTSMYLCASLGGGKGETQYFGPGTRLLVL.

In this sample, this clonotype turned up a few times. A much more abundant neighbour one base away suggests this may be a read error. This rearrangement joins TRBV5-4 to TRBJ2-2; the D is unclear. CDR3 size: 11 residues. V lost 5 bases to trimming and J lost 5 bases, with 4 bases between them. CDR1 SGHNT and CDR2 YYREEE come from the germline V gene (reference sequence). CDR3 region: CASSHTGELFF. The DNA for the CDR3 is TGTGCCAGCAGTCATACCGGGGAGCTGTTTTTT.

V gene TRBV20-1 combines with J gene TRBJ1-4; no clear D gene. CDR1 DFQATT and CDR2 SNEGSKA come from the germline V gene (reference sequence). Trimming took 6 bases from V and 4 from J, leaving 18 bases between them. The CDR3 covers 15 residues. The CDR3 here is CSAPQRAGRNEKLFF. In DNA form, the CDR3 reads TGCAGTGCACCGCAAAGGGCAGGACGTAATGAAAAACTGTTTTTT.

This clonotype has a count of ten or more. The V gene is TRBV7-2, the J gene TRBJ1-5; D gene unclear. Germline assignment: CDR1 SGHTA and CDR2 FQGNSA. CDR3 length: 18 amino acids. Trimming cost V 3 bases and J 9 bases, with 27 bases left between them. The CDR3 reads CASSLRSRGRGTLRPQHF. The CDR3 bases are TGTGCCAGCAGCTTGCGATCGAGAGGGAGAGGTACCCTCAGGCCCCAGCATTTT.

This clonotype was recorded many times. This chain links TRBV10-3 with TRBJ2-5, with a tentative D call TRBD2 (8 bases). The V end lost 3 bases, the J end lost 4 bases, and 18 bases lay between the germline ends. CDR1 is ENHRY and CDR2 is SYGVKD in the germline V gene. CDR3 size: 16 residues. The CDR3 DNA reads as TGTGCCATCAGTGACTCCGGGAGGGGGCTGGGAGAGACCCAGTACTTC. Its translation: CAISDSGRGLGETQYF.

This clonotype was seen many times. The CDR3 protein is CASSIGGRDYEQYF. In DNA form, the CDR3 reads TGTGCCAGCAGCATCGGCGGGAGAGATTACGAGCAGTACTTC. V and J are TRBV7-3 and TRBJ2-7; the match to TRBD2 covers 7 bases. J was trimmed by 4 bases and V by 5 bases; bases with no gene match: 8. The V gene's germline CDR1 is SGHTA and CDR2 FQGTGA. The CDR3 is 14 residues long. The full variable domain, its missing parts supplied by reference TRBV7-3 and TRBJ2-7, is GAGVSQTPSNKVTEKGKYVELRCDPISGHTALYWYRQSLGQGPEFLIYFQGTGAADDSGLPNDRFFAVRPEGSVSTLKIQRTERGDSAVYLCASSIGGRDYEQYFGPGTRLTVT.

The V gene is TRBV12-3 or TRBV12-4, the J gene TRBJ2-1, with D possibly being TRBD1 or TRBD2 (5 bases each). V shed 5 bases and J shed 3 bases, with 11 bases lying between them. The CDR3 is 14 amino acids. The CDR3 region is CASSPGTVYNEQFF. DNA for the CDR3: TGTGCCAGCAGTCCCGGGACGGTCTACAATGAGCAGTTCTTC.

This chain joins TRBV23-1 and TRBJ1-6; D is unresolved. TRBV23-1 qualifies as an ORF whose function is uncertain. Trimming stripped 0 bases from V and 8 bases from J, with 5 bases between. This CDR3 is built from 13 residues. The CDR3 nucleotides are TGCGCCAGCAGTCAATCAAAGTATTCACCCCTCCACTTT. This gives the protein CASSQSKYSPLHF.

This clonotype was counted a few times. This rearrangement joins TRBV20-1 to TRBJ1-2; no clear D gene. This CDR3 is built from 13 residues. Germline values: CDR1 DFQATT, CDR2 SNEGSKA (reference sequence). V lost 4 bases and J lost 4, with 13 bases in between. This chain's CDR3 is CSAIGQSLYGYTF. In nucleotides, the CDR3 is TGCAGTGCTATCGGTCAGTCCCTCTATGGCTACACCTTC.

The DNA of the CDR3 is TGTGCCAGCAGCTTAGGACAGACCTTACATTACTACGAGCAGTACTTC. Its protein is CASSLGQTLHYYEQYF. This chain links TRBV11-2 with TRBJ2-7; D may be TRBD1 (5 bases). Trimming removed 1 base at V and 3 bases at J, with 16 bases between. This CDR3 region has 16 residues. Per the germline V gene, CDR1 is SGHAT and CDR2 is FQNNGV.

Only a few counts were recorded for this clonotype. The V and J genes are TRBV30 and TRBJ2-1; 8 nucleotides agree with TRBD2. This CDR3 spans 15 amino acids. V shed 5 bases, J shed 0 bases, and the junction held 6 bases outside the gene matches. CDR1 GTSNPN and CDR2 SVGIG come from the germline V gene (reference sequence). In nucleotides, the CDR3 is TGTGCCTGGGTCCTCGGGACTAGCTCCTACAATGAGCAGTTCTTC. Its translation: CAWVLGTSSYNEQFF. The variable domain in full, with the rest retrieved from reference TRBV30 and TRBJ2-1, is SQTIHQWPATLVQPVGSPLSLECTVEGTSNPNLYWYRQAAGRGLQLLFYSVGIGQISSEVPQNLSASRPQDRQFILSSKKLLLSDSGFYLCAWVLGTSSYNEQFFGPGTRLTVL.

In its sample, this clonotype was seen many times. The chain recombines TRBV7-9 with TRBJ1-2, with no clear D. Germline V lookup: CDR1 SEHNR, CDR2 FQNEAQ (reference sequence). V was cut by 4 bases and J by 5 bases, with 14 bases left in between. CDR3 length: 14 amino acids. CDR3 region: CASSSPGDIYGYTF. In nucleotides, the CDR3 is TGTGCCAGCAGCTCTCCGGGAGACATTTATGGCTACACCTTC.